In this sample, the clone carrying this T cell receptor beta chain turned up a few times. Its antigen is not known. This entry is derived from a study of spatial heterogeneity in lung cancer. Study as a whole: The count of detected beta-chain sequences consistently exceeded that of alpha-chain sequences. The average appearance count of each unique TCR and UMI combination in raw reads was more than ten.

Unmatched junction bases numbered 7, after V lost 6 bases and J lost 7 bases. Per germline, CDR1 SGHTA and CDR2 FQGNSA. CDR3 length equals 15 residues. Time point noted: sample taken at primary tumor resection. Whole RNA came from tumor, nontumor lung or frozen PBMC and was sequenced without being sorted. Each CDR3 protein is one row after TCRdb ran MiXCR on the 5' RACE reads. The table records some 83,000 distinct CDR3 sequences, about 8.5% of them present only once. Overall study findings and caveats: At resection, ubiquitous expanded tumor TCRs appeared in blood more than at follow-up.

The J gene is TRBJ2-1, the V gene TRBV7-2; 12 positions match TRBD2. The receptor was isolated from a male donor with early-stage non-small cell lung cancer. This specimen was PBMCs, taken at surgery. The CDR3 reads CASSLAGGPRNEQFF. Written as DNA, the CDR3 is TGTGCCAGCAGTCTAGCGGGAGGGCCCAGGAATGAGCAGTTCTTC.